A single sample gave rise to the 29 T cell receptor beta chains below, sequenced in a study of blood T cell repertoires in COVID-19. Only in-frame clones appear in the TCRdb table, and some are missing; sequencing was by immunoSEQ multiplex PCR. This table holds a few hundred thousand clones, roughly nine tenths found once. Material for sequencing was peripheral blood. Every receptor here comes from a man in his 60s with acute or convalescent COVID-19.

This rearrangement joins TRBV7-2 to TRBJ1-1; 7 bases align to TRBD1. J lost 2 bases, V lost 5 bases, and 8 bases had no gene match. CDR3 length: 15 amino acids. Germline CDR1 is SGHTA and CDR2 is FQGNSA. The chain's CDR3 is CASSNRQGLNTEAFF. In nucleotides, the CDR3 is TGTGCCAGCAGCAATAGACAGGGCCTCAACACTGAAGCTTTCTTT.

The genes are TRBV9 and TRBJ2-7, with 9 nucleotides matching TRBD1. The CDR3 is 14 residues long. Trimming at V came to 4 bases and at J to 9 bases, leaving 11 bases not matched to a gene. CDR1 and CDR2 (germline): SGDLS, YYNGEE. CDR3: CASSLGTGPGGQYF. The CDR3 nucleotides are TGTGCCAGCAGCCTTGGGACAGGGCCTGGAGGGCAGTACTTC.

CDR3 protein: CASSSRVYDGYTF. DNA for the CDR3: TGTGCCAGCAGCTCCAGGGTTTACGATGGCTACACCTTC. The chain carries TRBV5-5 and TRBJ1-2, with D possibly TRBD1 on 5 matching bases. The CDR3 length is 13 residues. Trimming cost V 3 bases and J 6 bases, with 12 bases left between them. The germline gives CDR1 SGHKS, CDR2 YYEKEE (reference sequence).

The chain uses TRBV11-2 and TRBJ2-7; D possibly corresponds to TRBD1 (6 bases). Germline values: CDR1 SGHAT, CDR2 FQNNGV. V dropped 8 bases and J dropped 6 bases, with 20 bases sitting between them. This CDR3 is built from 14 residues. The CDR3 bases are TGTGCCAGCGGGAATAGGGGGAGATTCGCCGAGCAGTACTTC. Translating gives CASGNRGRFAEQYF.

The chain recombines TRBV6-5 with TRBJ1-2; 9 bases align to TRBD1. Per the germline V gene, CDR1 is MNHEY and CDR2 is SVGAGI. The CDR3 covers 14 residues. J lost 7 bases, V lost 6 bases, and 9 bases had no gene match. This chain's CDR3 is CASRPTGGGGGYTF. CDR3 coding DNA: TGTGCCAGCAGGCCAACAGGGGGCGGAGGTGGCTACACCTTC.

The J gene is TRBJ2-3, the V gene TRBV27, with D perhaps TRBD2 (6 bases). Germline V gene sequence: CDR1 MNHEY, CDR2 SMNVEV (reference sequence). The CDR3 has 17 residues. Between the trimmed V and J ends, which lost 5 bases and 4 bases, there was a span of 22 bases. The CDR3 coding sequence is TGTGCCAGCAGTCATATCGGAGGGGAAGTAGTCCCAGATACGCAGTATTTT. It translates to CASSHIGGEVVPDTQYF.

A few counts support this clone. The chain recombines TRBV19 with TRBJ1-5; D remains ambiguous. Germline lookup yields CDR1 LNHDA and CDR2 SQIVND (reference sequence). The CDR3 loop spans 13 amino acids. V shed 0 bases and J shed 7 bases, with 7 bases lying between them. The CDR3 loop reads CASSIDERQPQHF. The CDR3 bases are TGTGCCAGTAGTATAGATGAGCGCCAGCCCCAGCATTTT.

The rearrangement uses TRBV7-2 and TRBJ1-5; possible D gene TRBD1, 5 bases. The V end lost 1 base, the J end lost 1 base, and 8 bases lay between the germline ends. Germline V CDR1 and CDR2: SGHTA, FQGNSA. The CDR3 has 15 residues. The CDR3 is CASSLVSGSNQPQHF. The CDR3 DNA follows: TGTGCCAGCAGCTTAGTTTCAGGGAGCAATCAGCCCCAGCATTTT.

This chain uses TRBV19 with TRBJ1-1; D is unresolved. CDR3 length equals 14 residues. The V gene's germline CDR1 is LNHDA and CDR2 SQIVND (reference sequence). Between the trimmed V and J ends, which lost 3 bases and 1 base, there was a span of 9 bases. The CDR3 coding sequence is TGTGCCAGTAGTATTTGGCCAGAGAACACTGAAGCTTTCTTT. This encodes CASSIWPENTEAFF.

The table lists this clone with a few counts. The chain recombines TRBV9 with TRBJ2-7; 10 bases agree with TRBD2. V dropped 4 bases and J dropped 3; count of bases not matched to a gene: 7. Germline V lookup: CDR1 SGDLS, CDR2 YYNGEE. The CDR3 consists of 15 residues. The CDR3 protein is CASSLGASGSYEQYF. CDR3 nucleotides: TGTGCCAGCAGCCTCGGGGCTAGCGGGAGCTACGAGCAGTACTTC.

The chain employs TRBV7-9 and TRBJ2-1, with 9 positions matching TRBD2. The V segment lost 0 bases and the J segment 8 bases; nucleotides outside the gene matches: 8. The CDR3 spans 16 residues. CDR1 SEHNR and CDR2 FQNEAQ come from the germline V gene (reference sequence). For the CDR3, the DNA is TGTGCCAGCAGCTTAGCGTATAGCGGGAGTAAACATGAGCAGTTCTTC. It translates to CASSLAYSGSKHEQFF.

The chain uses TRBV15 and TRBJ2-5, with 11 bases identical to TRBD2. Germline CDR1 LNHNV, CDR2 YYDKDF (reference sequence). V lost 3 bases, J lost 1 base, and 1 base stayed unmatched. The CDR3 spans 15 residues. The CDR3 coding sequence is TGTGCCACCAGCAGGGGACTAGCGGCCCAAGAGACCCAGTACTTC. Its protein is CATSRGLAAQETQYF.

This clone was observed a handful of times. The chain carries TRBV10-3 and TRBJ2-7, with 8 bases matching TRBD2. There are 15 residues in the CDR3. Germline trimming cut 2 bases from V and 2 bases from J; bases unmatched to any gene: 5. CDR1 and CDR2 (germline): ENHRY, SYGVKD. The DNA of the CDR3 is TGTGCCATCAGTGAGGGTAGCGGGATCACCTACGAGCAGTACTTC. Amino acids: CAISEGSGITYEQYF.

This chain uses TRBV10-3 with TRBJ2-6; TRBD2 matches 11 bases. V was pared by 3 bases and J by 2 bases, with 9 bases of the junction left unmatched. Germline V gives CDR1 ENHRY, CDR2 SYGVKD. The CDR3 is 19 residues long. In DNA form, the CDR3 reads TGTGCCATCAGTGACCCTATAGCGGGAGGGCCCGCTGGGGCCAACGTCCTGACTTTC. Protein product: CAISDPIAGGPAGANVLTF.

This clone was counted a single time. This chain joins TRBV29-1 and TRBJ2-5, with 9 bases matching TRBD2. This CDR3 contains 15 residues. CDR1 is SQVTM and CDR2 is ANQGSEA in the germline V gene. Germline trimming cut 1 base from V and 4 bases from J; bases unmatched to any gene: 7. CDR3 coding DNA: TGCAGCGTTGAAGGCGGGAGGGGTCAACCAGAGACCCAGTACTTC. Its translation: CSVEGGRGQPETQYF.

V usage is TRBV4-1 and J usage is TRBJ2-4; TRBD2 matches at 8 bases. This CDR3 is 17 amino acids long. V dropped 4 bases and J dropped 0; count of bases not matched to a gene: 8. Germline CDR1 and CDR2: MGHRA and YSYEKL. In nucleotides, the CDR3 is TGCGCCAGCAGCCCCGGGACTAGTCTATTAGCCAAAAACATTCAGTACTTC. Translating it yields CASSPGTSLLAKNIQYF.

This clone has just one count. CDR3 bases: TGTGCCAGCAGGAGGAGCAGGGTTACAGATACGCAGTATTTT. Amino acid sequence: CASRRSRVTDTQYF. This sequence joins TRBV5-4 and TRBJ2-3; D is possibly TRBD1 (5 bases). The V and J ends lost 5 bases and 3 bases respectively, with 13 bases between them. This CDR3 comprises 14 residues. Germline-derived CDR1 and CDR2 are SGHNT and YYREEE (reference sequence).

This clone came up a few times. J is TRBJ1-2 and V is TRBV19, with D tentatively TRBD1 (6 bases). The CDR3 spans 13 residues. V gave up 6 bases and J gave up 5 bases, with 13 bases separating them. CDR1 and CDR2 (germline): LNHDA, SQIVND (reference sequence). The CDR3: CASSRQVAYGYTF. Written as DNA, the CDR3 is TGTGCCAGTAGCCGACAGGTCGCGTATGGCTACACCTTC.

CDR3 residues: CASTPNQDSAQPQHF. The DNA of the CDR3 is TGTGCCAGTACACCAAACCAGGACAGCGCTCAGCCCCAGCATTTT. This rearrangement joins TRBV19 to TRBJ1-5; TRBD1 might be the D (6 bases). This CDR3 is built from 15 residues. V was clipped by 7 bases and J by 6 bases, with 19 bases between them. Germline lookup yields CDR1 LNHDA and CDR2 SQIVND (reference sequence).

The chain couples TRBV18 to TRBJ2-1; no clear D. CDR1 and CDR2 (germline): KGHSH, LQKENI. Between the trimmed V and J ends, which lost 0 bases and 8 bases, there was a span of 11 bases. The CDR3 loop spans 14 amino acids. The CDR3 sequence is CASSPPLVSDEQFF. CDR3 sequence (DNA): TGTGCCAGCTCACCACCTCTAGTTTCCGATGAGCAGTTCTTC. The entire variable domain, with the rest obtained from reference TRBV18 and TRBJ2-1, is as follows: NAGVMQNPRHLVRRRGQEARLRCSPMKGHSHVYWYRQLPEEGLKFMVYLQKENIIDESGMPKERFSAEFPKEGPSILRIQQVVRGDSAAYFCASSPPLVSDEQFFGPGTRLTVL.

The rearrangement uses TRBV5-6 and TRBJ2-7; the match to TRBD2 covers 12 bases. The V gene's germline CDR1 is SGHDT and CDR2 YYEEEE. This CDR3 spans 17 amino acids. V dropped 4 bases and J dropped 0; count of bases not matched to a gene: 8. The CDR3 here is CASSPRTSGVFSYEQYF. The CDR3 DNA reads as TGTGCCAGCAGCCCTAGGACTAGCGGGGTTTTCTCCTACGAGCAGTACTTC.

This clone appeared a few times. DNA for the CDR3: TGTGCCAGCAGCTTTCGGGATAATAATGAAAAACTGTTTTTT. Protein: CASSFRDNNEKLFF. The chain joins TRBV7-8 to TRBJ1-4, with no clear D. This CDR3 comprises 14 residues. Germline values: CDR1 SGHVS, CDR2 FQNEAQ. With 3 bases removed from V and 4 bases from J, the gap between germline ends came to 9 bases.

The chain has TRBV6-4 and TRBJ2-1; D is possibly TRBD2 (6 bases). Germline lookup yields CDR1 MRHNA and CDR2 SNTAGT. Trimming took off 5 bases at V and 9 bases at J, with 14 bases between the two ends. The CDR3 is 13 amino acids. The CDR3 nucleotides are TGTGCCAGCAGTACTGAGGAGGGCTCTGAGCAGTTCTTC. Its protein product is CASSTEEGSEQFF.

The rearrangement joins TRBV18 to TRBJ2-6; possible D gene TRBD1, 6 bases. V shed 6 bases and J shed 0 bases, with 12 bases lying between them. The CDR3 is 16 amino acids. Germline V gene data show CDR1 as KGHSH and CDR2 as LQKENI. The CDR3 DNA reads as TGTGCCAGCTCTCAACAGGGACCCTCTGGGGCCAACGTCCTGACTTTC. Its translation: CASSQQGPSGANVLTF.

Comment on this clone: At one end the junction does not follow the germline gene, possibly because of a read error. The chain links TRBV7-9 to TRBJ2-1, with 7 bases lining up with TRBD1. CDR1 and CDR2 from the germline V gene are SEHNR and FQNEAQ (reference sequence). The CDR3 extends over 13 amino acids. The CDR3 region has the DNA TGTGCCAGCAGCGCCGATACAGGGGTTAGATCCCTCTTC. As protein: CASSADTGVRSLF.

This clone appeared once. Here the CDR3 DNA reads TGTGCCAGCATCAAATCGGGACTAGCGGGGCGGAGCTCCTACGAGCAGTACTTC. Residues: CASIKSGLAGRSSYEQYF. The V and J genes are TRBV28 and TRBJ2-7; 13 bases fit TRBD2. Unmatched junction bases numbered 12, after V lost 7 bases and J lost 0 bases. CDR1 MDHEN and CDR2 SYDVKM come from the germline V gene. This CDR3 region has 18 residues. The whole variable domain, remainder taken from reference TRBV28 and TRBJ2-7, is DVKVTQSSRYLVKRTGEKVFLECVQDMDHENMFWYRQDPGLGLRLIYFSYDVKMKEKGDIPEGYSVSREKKERFSLILESASTNQTSMYLCASIKSGLAGRSSYEQYFGPGTRLTVT.

V gene TRBV27 combines with J gene TRBJ2-7; D gene unclear. The V end lost 4 bases, the J end lost 2 bases, and 18 bases lay between the germline ends. Germline values: CDR1 MNHEY, CDR2 SMNVEV (reference sequence). This CDR3 is built from 16 residues. This CDR3 is CASSSLRVAPAYEQYF. In DNA, the CDR3 is TGTGCCAGCAGTTCTCTTCGGGTCGCACCGGCCTACGAGCAGTACTTC.

This clone was observed a single time. The V and J genes are TRBV11-3 and TRBJ2-5; D is unresolved. CDR1 and CDR2 from the germline V gene are SGHNT and YENEEA. The CDR3 length is 13 residues. Deletions cut 1 base from V and 1 base from J, with 4 bases between. In nucleotides, the CDR3 is TGTGCCAGCAGCTTAGTATTCCAAGAGACCCAGTACTTC. Translated: CASSLVFQETQYF.

This clone was seen only a few times. The J gene is TRBJ1-2, the V gene TRBV19; 9 nucleotides align to TRBD1. The germline V gene has CDR1 LNHDA and CDR2 SQIVND (reference sequence). V was clipped by 3 bases and J by 6 bases; unmatched bases: 2. CDR3 length: 13 amino acids. Written as DNA, the CDR3 is TGTGCCAGTAGTATCGGGACAGGGAATGGCTACACCTTC. It is translated as CASSIGTGNGYTF.